Shown below are 19 T cell receptor beta chains from a single sample sequenced in a study of T cells after yellow fever vaccination. TCRdb independently ran MiXCR on the 5' RACE reads; one entry per CDR3 protein. Here the sample spans approximately 330,000 distinct CDR3 sequences, roughly 4% being singletons. Sequencing was performed on PBMCs, taken 5 days after the yellow fever booster vaccination. The receptor set was obtained from a man aged 18 to 30 who received the YFV17D yellow fever vaccine.

This clonotype has only a few counts. The V and J genes are TRBV7-3 and TRBJ2-2, with D possibly matching TRBD1 (6 bases). Between the trimmed V and J ends, which lost 1 base and 5 bases, there was a span of 11 bases. This CDR3 has 15 amino acids. Germline lookup yields CDR1 SGHTA and CDR2 FQGTGA. CDR3 amino acids: CASSLMSGETGELFF. CDR3 coding DNA: TGTGCCAGCAGCTTAATGTCAGGGGAAACCGGGGAGCTGTTTTTT.

This clonotype turned up a few times. The genes are TRBV7-2 and TRBJ1-1; a possible D gene is TRBD1 (5 bases). CDR3 length equals 14 residues. Trimming took off 4 bases at V and 4 bases at J, with 13 bases between the two ends. Germline-derived CDR1 and CDR2 are SGHTA and FQGNSA. The CDR3 region is CASSSLPGVTEAFF. The CDR3 region has the DNA TGTGCCAGCAGCTCCCTCCCGGGGGTCACTGAAGCTTTCTTT.

V is TRBV21-1 and J is TRBJ2-7; the DNA was not used to check the table's D call, TRBD2. TRBV21-1 is a known pseudogene. The CDR3 totals 17 residues. This chain's CDR3 is CASSKGGLAGDLYEQYV. CDR3 nucleotides: TGTGCCAGCAGCAAAGGGGGACTAGCGGGGGACCTCTACGAGCAGTACGTC.

The CDR3 reads CASSPPALSNEQFF. The DNA of the CDR3 is TGTGCCAGCAGCCCCCCGGCACTAAGCAATGAGCAGTTCTTC. This chain uses TRBV12-3 or TRBV12-4 with TRBJ2-1; D is undetermined. V was pared by 6 bases and J by 6 bases, with 15 bases between. The CDR3 extends over 14 amino acids.

This chain connects TRBV18 to TRBJ2-7, with 11 bases matching TRBD1. The ends lost 4 bases at V and 3 bases at J; junction bases unmatched: 8. Germline V gene sequence: CDR1 KGHSH, CDR2 LQKENI. This CDR3 comprises 16 residues. The CDR3 DNA reads TGTGCCAGCTCACAAACCGGGACAGGGGGTATCTACGAGCAGTACTTC. Residues: CASSQTGTGGIYEQYF.

This clonotype was picked up a small number of times. The CDR3 here is CASSFRAHNQPQHF. CDR3 in DNA: TGTGCCAGCAGTTTCCGGGCCCACAATCAGCCCCAGCATTTT. This chain links TRBV12-3 or TRBV12-4 with TRBJ1-5; D gene unclear. This CDR3 has 14 amino acids. The V and J ends lost 3 bases and 3 bases respectively, with 9 bases between them.

This clonotype was counted a few times. The V call is TRBV20-1, the J call TRBJ2-1, with 8 bases fitting TRBD2. Germline V gene lookup returns CDR1 DFQATT and CDR2 SNEGSKA (reference sequence). The V gene end was trimmed by 3 bases and the J gene end by 0 bases; junction bases not matched to a gene: 4. The CDR3 has 15 residues. As DNA, the CDR3 is TGCAGTGCTAGGAGCGGGGGCCCCTCCTACAATGAGCAGTTCTTC. Protein sequence: CSARSGGPSYNEQFF.

The V and J genes are TRBV14 and TRBJ2-1; D is unclear. Germline-derived CDR1 and CDR2 are SGHDN and FVKESK. The V end was cut by 2 bases, the J end by 5 bases, with 13 bases between. The CDR3 contains 15 residues. The DNA for the CDR3 is TGTGCCAGCAGCCAAAGACGAGGACGGAACAATGAGCAGTTCTTC. This sequence encodes CASSQRRGRNNEQFF.

The V call is TRBV5-1, the J call TRBJ2-1, with 9 bases lining up with TRBD1. V was clipped by 4 bases and J by 3 bases; unmatched bases: 8. This CDR3 spans 16 amino acids. Germline assignment: CDR1 SGHRS and CDR2 YFSETQ. CDR3 loop: CASSPSGTGYYNEQFF. CDR3 nucleotides: TGCGCCAGCAGCCCCTCCGGGACAGGGTACTACAATGAGCAGTTCTTC.

This clonotype was recorded at least ten times. This chain connects TRBV7-3 to TRBJ2-7; no clear D. This CDR3 has 14 amino acids. Germline CDR1 reads SGHTA; CDR2 reads FQGTGA. V lost 5 bases to trimming and J lost 4 bases, with 15 bases between them. The CDR3 here is CASSLWTYPYEQYV. For the CDR3, the DNA is TGTGCCAGCAGCCTATGGACCTATCCTTACGAGCAGTACGTC.

The V and J genes are TRBV7-2 and TRBJ1-5; tentatively, D is TRBD1 (5 bases). CDR1 is SGHTA, CDR2 FQGNSA, per germline. The V end lost 4 bases, the J end lost 6 bases, and 13 bases lay between the germline ends. This CDR3 is 14 amino acids long. The DNA for the CDR3 is TGTGCCAGCAGCTCCGACTGGGGCGGTCAGCCCCAGCATTTT. This gives the protein CASSSDWGGQPQHF.

This chain joins TRBV4-1 and TRBJ1-2; D ambiguous. In germline, CDR1 is MGHRA, CDR2 YSYEKL. Trimming took 2 bases from V and 13 from J, leaving 11 bases between them. This CDR3 has 11 amino acids. CDR3 nucleotides: TGCGCCAGCAGCCAAACTCGGGGTGTCACCTTC. Amino acids: CASSQTRGVTF.

The rearrangement joins TRBV7-2 to TRBJ1-1; 8 bases line up with TRBD1. The V and J ends lost 4 bases and 13 bases, in that order; junction bases with no gene match: 8. The germline gives CDR1 SGHTA, CDR2 FQGNSA. CDR3 length: 12 amino acids. CDR3 sequence (DNA): TGTGCCAGCAGCTATCAAGGACAGGGTGGTTTCTTT. This translates into CASSYQGQGGFF.

The chain carries TRBV6-5 and TRBJ1-5; D is unclear. This CDR3 has 15 residues. Germline loops: CDR1 MNHEY, CDR2 SVGAGI. With 6 bases removed from V and 5 bases from J, the gap between germline ends came to 17 bases. The CDR3 DNA is TGTGCCAGCAGAAGCGAGGTGTTCAAACATCAGCCCCAGCATTTT. This gives the protein CASRSEVFKHQPQHF.

The chain links TRBV12-3 or TRBV12-4 to TRBJ1-1, with a weak D call TRBD1 (5 bases). The CDR3 has 14 amino acids. Trimming pared 7 bases from V and 6 bases from J, leaving 18 bases between. CDR3 amino acids: CASTLSGVGAEAFF. The CDR3 DNA sequence: TGTGCCAGCACCTTGTCGGGGGTCGGGGCTGAAGCTTTCTTT.

The J gene is TRBJ2-3, the V gene TRBV27; no reliable D call. Trimming pared 2 bases from V and 2 bases from J, leaving 11 bases between. The CDR3 has 15 amino acids. Looked up from germline, CDR1 is MNHEY and CDR2 is SMNVEV (reference sequence). The CDR3 sequence is CASSLMSENTDTQYF. The CDR3 DNA sequence: TGTGCCAGCAGTTTAATGTCGGAAAACACAGATACGCAGTATTTT.

Only a few counts were recorded for this clonotype. The chain has TRBV4-3 and TRBJ2-3, with TRBD2 matching 7 bases. This CDR3 region has 17 residues. Germline assignment: CDR1 LGHNA and CDR2 YSLEER. The ends lost 0 bases at V and 3 bases at J; junction bases unmatched: 9. Here the CDR3 reads CASSQEGVAGETDTQYF. Here the CDR3 DNA reads TGCGCCAGCAGCCAAGAGGGCGTGGCGGGGGAAACAGATACGCAGTATTTT.

This clonotype is labeled medium-sized. V usage is TRBV20-1 and J usage is TRBJ2-5, with 12 nucleotides matching TRBD2. The length of the CDR3 is 14 residues. Germline V CDR1 and CDR2: DFQATT, SNEGSKA (reference sequence). V dropped 1 base and J dropped 4; count of bases not matched to a gene: 1. The CDR3 loop is CSARGLAGVETQYF. CDR3 in DNA: TGCAGTGCTAGAGGACTAGCGGGGGTAGAGACCCAGTACTTC.

Only one count was recorded for this clonotype. A much bigger clone sits one base away, suggesting this may be a read error. The chain carries TRBV6-5 and TRBJ2-6; D unclear. This CDR3 is 15 amino acids long. The germline V gene encodes CDR1 MNHEY and CDR2 SVGAGI. The V end lost 0 bases, the J end lost 4 bases, and 7 bases lay between the germline ends. The CDR3 loop is CASSYSPVGANVLTF. CDR3 in DNA: TGTGCCAGCAGTTACTCCCCGGTAGGGGCCAACGTCCTGACTTTC.